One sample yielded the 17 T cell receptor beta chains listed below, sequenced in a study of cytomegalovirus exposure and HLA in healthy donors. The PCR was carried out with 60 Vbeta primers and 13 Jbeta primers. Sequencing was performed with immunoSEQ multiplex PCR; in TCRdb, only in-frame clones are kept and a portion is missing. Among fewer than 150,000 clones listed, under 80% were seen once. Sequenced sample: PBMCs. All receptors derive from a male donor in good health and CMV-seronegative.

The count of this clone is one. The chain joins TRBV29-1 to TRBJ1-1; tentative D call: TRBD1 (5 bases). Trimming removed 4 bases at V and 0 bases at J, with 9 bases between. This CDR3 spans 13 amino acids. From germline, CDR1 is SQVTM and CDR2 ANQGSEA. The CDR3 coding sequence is TGCAGCGTTGGACAGCGACTGAACACTGAAGCTTTCTTT. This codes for CSVGQRLNTEAFF.

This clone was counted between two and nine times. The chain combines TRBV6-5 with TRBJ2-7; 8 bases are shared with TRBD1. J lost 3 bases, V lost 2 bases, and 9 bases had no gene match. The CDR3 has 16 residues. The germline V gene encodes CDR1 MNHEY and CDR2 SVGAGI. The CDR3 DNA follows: TGTGCCAGCAGTTACGGCCGGACAGGGAAGTTCTACGAGCAGTACTTC. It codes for CASSYGRTGKFYEQYF.

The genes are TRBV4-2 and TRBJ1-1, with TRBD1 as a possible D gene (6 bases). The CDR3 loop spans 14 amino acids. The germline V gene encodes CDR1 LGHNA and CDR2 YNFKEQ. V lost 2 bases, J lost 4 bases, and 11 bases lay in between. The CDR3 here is CASSQPQGLTEAFF. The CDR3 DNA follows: TGTGCCAGCAGCCAACCGCAGGGGCTCACTGAAGCTTTCTTT.

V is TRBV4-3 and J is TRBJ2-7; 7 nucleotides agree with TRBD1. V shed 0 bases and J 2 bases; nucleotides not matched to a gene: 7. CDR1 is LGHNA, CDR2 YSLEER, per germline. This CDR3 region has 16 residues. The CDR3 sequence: CASSQDSGQLAYEQYF. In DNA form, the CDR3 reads TGCGCCAGCAGCCAAGATTCGGGACAGCTAGCCTACGAGCAGTACTTC.

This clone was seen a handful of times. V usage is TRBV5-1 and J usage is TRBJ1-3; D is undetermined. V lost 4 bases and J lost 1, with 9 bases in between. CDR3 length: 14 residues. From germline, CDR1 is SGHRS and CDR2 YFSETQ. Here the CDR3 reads CASSPSQSGNTIYF. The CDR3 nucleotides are TGCGCCAGCAGCCCATCCCAATCTGGAAACACCATATATTTT.

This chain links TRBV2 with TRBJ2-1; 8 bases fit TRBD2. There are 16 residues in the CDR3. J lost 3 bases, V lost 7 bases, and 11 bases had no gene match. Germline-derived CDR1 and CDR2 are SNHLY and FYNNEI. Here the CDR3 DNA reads TGTGCCAGCATGGGCTCCGGGACTAGTAACTACAATGAGCAGTTCTTC. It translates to CASMGSGTSNYNEQFF.

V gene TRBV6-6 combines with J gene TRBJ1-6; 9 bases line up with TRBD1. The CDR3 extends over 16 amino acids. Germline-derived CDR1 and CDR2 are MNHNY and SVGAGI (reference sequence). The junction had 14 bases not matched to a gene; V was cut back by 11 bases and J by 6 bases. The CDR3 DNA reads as TGTGCCCGCATACCAGTGGGACAGGGTAGTAATTCACCCCTCCACTTT. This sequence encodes CARIPVGQGSNSPLHF.

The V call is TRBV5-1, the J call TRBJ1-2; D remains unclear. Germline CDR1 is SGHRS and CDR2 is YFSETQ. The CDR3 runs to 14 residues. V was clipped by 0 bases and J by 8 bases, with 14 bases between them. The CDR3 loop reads CASSLAILGSGYTF. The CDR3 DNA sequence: TGCGCCAGCAGCTTGGCCATTTTGGGCAGCGGCTACACCTTC.

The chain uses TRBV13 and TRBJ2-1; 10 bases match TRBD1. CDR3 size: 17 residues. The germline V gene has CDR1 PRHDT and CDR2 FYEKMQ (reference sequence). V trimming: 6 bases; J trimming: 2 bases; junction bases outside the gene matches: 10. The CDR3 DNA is TGTGCCAGCAGGCCCTATACCGGGACAGGGGCCTACAATGAGCAGTTCTTC. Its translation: CASRPYTGTGAYNEQFF. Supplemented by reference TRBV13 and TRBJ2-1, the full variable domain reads AAGVIQSPRHLIKEKRETATLKCYPIPRHDTVYWYQQGPGQDPQFLISFYEKMQSDKGSIPDRFSAQQFSDYHSELNMSSLELGDSALYFCASRPYTGTGAYNEQFFGPGTRLTVL.

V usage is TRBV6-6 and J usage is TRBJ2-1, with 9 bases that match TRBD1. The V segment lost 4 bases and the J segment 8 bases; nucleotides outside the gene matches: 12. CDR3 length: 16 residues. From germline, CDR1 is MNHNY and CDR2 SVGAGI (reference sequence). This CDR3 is CASSSPGTGYMDEQFF. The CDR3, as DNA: TGTGCCAGCAGTTCCCCCGGGACAGGGTATATGGATGAGCAGTTCTTC.

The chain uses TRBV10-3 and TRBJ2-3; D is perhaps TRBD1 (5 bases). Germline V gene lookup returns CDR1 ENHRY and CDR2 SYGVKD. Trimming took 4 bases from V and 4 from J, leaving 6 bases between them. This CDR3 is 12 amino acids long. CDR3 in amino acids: CAISVQADTQYF. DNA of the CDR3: TGTGCCATCAGTGTACAGGCAGATACGCAGTATTTT.

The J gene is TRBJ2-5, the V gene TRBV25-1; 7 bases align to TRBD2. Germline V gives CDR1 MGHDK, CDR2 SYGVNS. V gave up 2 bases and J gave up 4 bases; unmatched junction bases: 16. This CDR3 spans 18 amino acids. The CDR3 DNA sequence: TGTGCCAGCAGTGAAGCTGTTATAGCGGGCGGACGCGGAGAGACCCAGTACTTC. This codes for CASSEAVIAGGRGETQYF.

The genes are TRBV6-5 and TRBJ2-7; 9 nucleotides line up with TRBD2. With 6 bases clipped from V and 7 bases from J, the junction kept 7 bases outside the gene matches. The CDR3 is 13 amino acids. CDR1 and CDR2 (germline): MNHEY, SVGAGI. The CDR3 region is CASSRGAGGEQYF. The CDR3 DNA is TGTGCCAGCAGCCGTGGGGCGGGGGGGGAGCAGTACTTC.

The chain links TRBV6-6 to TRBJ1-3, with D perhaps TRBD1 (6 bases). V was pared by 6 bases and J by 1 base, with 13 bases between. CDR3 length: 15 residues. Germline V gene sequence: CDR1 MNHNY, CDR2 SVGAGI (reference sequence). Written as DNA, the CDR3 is TGTGCCAGCAGATACACAGGGTTGTCTGGAAACACCATATATTTT. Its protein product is CASRYTGLSGNTIYF.

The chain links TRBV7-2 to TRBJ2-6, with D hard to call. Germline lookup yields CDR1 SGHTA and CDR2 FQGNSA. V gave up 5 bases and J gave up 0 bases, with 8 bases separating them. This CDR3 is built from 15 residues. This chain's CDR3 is CASSHDSSGANVLTF. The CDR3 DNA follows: TGTGCCAGCAGCCACGACTCCTCTGGGGCCAACGTCCTGACTTTC. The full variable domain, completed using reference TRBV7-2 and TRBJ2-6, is GAGVSQSPSNKVTEKGKDVELRCDPISGHTALYWYRQSLGQGLEFLIYFQGNSAPDKSGLPSDRFSAERTGGSVSTLTIQRTQQEDSAVYLCASSHDSSGANVLTFGAGSRLTVL.

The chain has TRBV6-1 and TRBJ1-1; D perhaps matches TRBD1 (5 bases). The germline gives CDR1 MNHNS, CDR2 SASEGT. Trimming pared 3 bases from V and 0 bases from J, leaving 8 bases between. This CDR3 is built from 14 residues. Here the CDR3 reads CASSDGGMNTEAFF. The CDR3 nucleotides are TGTGCCAGCAGTGACGGGGGAATGAACACTGAAGCTTTCTTT.

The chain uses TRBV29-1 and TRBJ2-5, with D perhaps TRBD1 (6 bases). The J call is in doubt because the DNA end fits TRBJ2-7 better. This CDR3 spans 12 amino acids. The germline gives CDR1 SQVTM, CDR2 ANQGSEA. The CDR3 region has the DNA TGCAGCGTATCCAGGGGCTCCTACGAGCAGTACTTC. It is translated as CSVSRGSYEQYF.